Listed here are 8 T cell receptor beta chains from one sample, sequenced in a study of prognosis after radiotherapy for stage I lung cancer. Researchers used two-round multiplex PCR to amplify TCR beta CDR3 starting from genomic DNA. The first round of PCR was done with primers that matched each TRBV and TRBJ gene. Using its own MiXCR run on the multiplex PCR reads, TCRdb lists one record per CDR3 protein. The repertoire includes approximately 28,000 distinct CDR3 sequences, about 41% of them detected once, and around 29% sits in the top ten. Source: PBMCs, taken before or after stereotactic body radiation therapy (not recorded which). The receptors stem from a donor over 45 with non-small cell lung cancer.

This clonotype was seen only once. The CDR3 DNA follows: TGCGCCAGCAGCTTCGGGACTATCGGGAACAGTGAGCAGTTCTTC. It codes for CASSFGTIGNSEQFF. V gene TRBV5-1 combines with J gene TRBJ2-1; TRBD2 matches at 7 bases. The length of the CDR3 is 15 residues. Germline V lookup: CDR1 SGHRS, CDR2 YFSETQ. V trimming: 2 bases; J trimming: 9 bases; junction bases outside the gene matches: 11. Looking up the rest from reference TRBV5-1 and TRBJ2-1 gives the full variable domain: KAGVTQTPRYLIKTRGQQVTLSCSPISGHRSVSWYQQTPGQGLQFLFEYFSETQRNKGNFPGRFSGRQFSNSRSEMNVSTLELGDSALYLCASSFGTIGNSEQFFGPGTRLTVL.

Comment on this clonotype: One junction end does not reproduce the germline sequence, and a read error may be involved. This rearrangement joins TRBV28 to TRBJ2-5; D is unresolved. Germline assignment: CDR1 MDHEN and CDR2 SYDVKM. The CDR3 extends over 14 amino acids. CDR3 amino acids: CASSFSRSQETQYF. The DNA of the CDR3 is TGTGCCAGCAGTTTTAGTCGGAGCCAAGAGACTCAGTACTTC.

This clonotype was found many times. The chain is built from TRBV19 and TRBJ2-1; D remains unclear. Per the germline V gene, CDR1 is LNHDA and CDR2 is SQIVND (reference sequence). The ends were cut back, 0 bases at V and 1 base at J, with 7 bases in the middle. CDR3 size: 15 residues. The chain's CDR3 is CASSIDRNSYNEQFF. For the CDR3, the DNA is TGTGCCAGTAGTATAGACAGGAATTCCTACAATGAGCAGTTCTTC.

By proportion, this clonotype is medium-sized (0.01 to 0.1%). The rearrangement uses TRBV12-5 and TRBJ2-7; 9 nucleotides agree with TRBD2. V was pared by 5 bases and J by 5 bases, with 7 bases of the junction left unmatched. This CDR3 contains 14 residues. The germline V gene has CDR1 LGHNT and CDR2 FRNRAP. CDR3 coding DNA: TGTGCTAGTGGTACCTCGGGACTAGCAAACGAGCAGTACTTC. Protein: CASGTSGLANEQYF. The full variable domain, completed using reference TRBV12-5 and TRBJ2-7, is DARVTQTPRHKVTEMGQEVTMRCQPILGHNTVFWYRQTMMQGLELLAYFRNRAPLDDSGMPKDRFSAEMPDATLATLKIQPSEPRDSAVYFCASGTSGLANEQYFGPGTRLTVT.

On this clonotype itself: A much larger clone lies one base from this, so it may be a read error. The V call is TRBV5-5, the J call TRBJ2-7, with unresolved D. Per the germline V gene, CDR1 is SGHKS and CDR2 is YYEKEE (reference sequence). The CDR3 has 15 amino acids. Deletions cut 1 base from V and 5 bases from J, with 16 bases between. CDR3 sequence: CASSLRVISRDEQYF. Here the CDR3 DNA reads TGTGCCAGCAGCTTGAGAGTGATTTCGAGAGACGAGCAGTACTTC.

V is TRBV5-1 and J is TRBJ2-3; no firm D call. The CDR3 has 14 amino acids. V was pared by 5 bases and J by 2 bases, with 12 bases between. The germline gives CDR1 SGHRS, CDR2 YFSETQ. CDR3 protein: CASRLSQDTDTQYF. The CDR3 coding sequence is TGCGCCAGCAGATTGTCGCAGGACACAGATACGCAGTATTTT.

A note on this clonotype: With a much larger clone just one base away, this may be a read error. The chain recombines TRBV6-1 with TRBJ2-5; a possible D gene is TRBD2 (5 bases). CDR1 is MNHNS and CDR2 is SASEGT in the germline V gene. Between the trimmed V and J ends, which lost 5 bases and 4 bases, there was a span of 26 bases. CDR3 length: 18 residues. The CDR3 loop reads CASSKGELIGKGRETQYF. The CDR3 DNA reads TGTGCCAGCAGTAAGGGCGAATTGATCGGGAAAGGGAGAGAGACCCAGTACTTC.

This clonotype was recorded many times. This chain links TRBV6-4 with TRBJ2-2; D remains ambiguous. The V gene lost 5 bases and the J gene lost 0 bases, with 13 bases spanning the gap. This CDR3 has 16 amino acids. CDR1 MRHNA and CDR2 SNTAGT come from the germline V gene. CDR3 sequence: CASSRARLSNTGELFF. The CDR3 nucleotides read TGTGCCAGCAGTCGGGCGAGGTTATCGAACACCGGGGAGCTGTTTTTT.